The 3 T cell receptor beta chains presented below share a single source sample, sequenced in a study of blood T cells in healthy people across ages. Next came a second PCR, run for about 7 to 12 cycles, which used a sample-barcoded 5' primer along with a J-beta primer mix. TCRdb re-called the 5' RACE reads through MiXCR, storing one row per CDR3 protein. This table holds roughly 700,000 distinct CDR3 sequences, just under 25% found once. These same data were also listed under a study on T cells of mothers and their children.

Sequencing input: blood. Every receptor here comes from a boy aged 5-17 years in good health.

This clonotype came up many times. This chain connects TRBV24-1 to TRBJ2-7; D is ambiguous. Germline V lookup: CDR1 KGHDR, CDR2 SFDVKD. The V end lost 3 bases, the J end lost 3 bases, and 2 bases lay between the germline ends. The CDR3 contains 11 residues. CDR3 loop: CATSDGYEQYF. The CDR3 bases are TGTGCCACCAGTGATGGCTACGAGCAGTACTTC.

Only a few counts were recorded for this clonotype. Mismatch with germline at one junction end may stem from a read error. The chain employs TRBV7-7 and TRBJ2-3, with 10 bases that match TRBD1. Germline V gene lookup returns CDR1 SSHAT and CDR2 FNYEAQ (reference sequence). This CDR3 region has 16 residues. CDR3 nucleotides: TGTGCTAGCAGCGACACGACAGGGGGCGGAGCAGATACGCAGTATTTT. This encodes CASSDTTGGGADTQYF.

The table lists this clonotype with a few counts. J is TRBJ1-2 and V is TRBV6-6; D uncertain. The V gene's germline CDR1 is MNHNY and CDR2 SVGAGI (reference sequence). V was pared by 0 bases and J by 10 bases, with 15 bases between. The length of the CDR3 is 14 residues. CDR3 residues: CASSYSKSPLAYTF. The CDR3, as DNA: TGTGCCAGCAGTTACTCGAAGTCCCCCCTAGCCTACACCTTC.